Listed below are T cell receptor beta chains from one sample, sequenced in a study of T-cell memory formation after mild COVID-19. MiXCR, run by TCRdb on the 5' RACE reads, gives a single entry per CDR3 protein. The sample holds 110,000 to 150,000 distinct CDR3 sequences, around 15% seen once. Sample: PBMCs or a T cell subset sorted from them (not recorded which). These receptors were taken from an adult woman who had mild COVID-19 (a few samples of this study predate the infection). Cell type and time point are not known. Both conserved end residues are part of each CDR3. D genes are given only for firm matches. Size tells how often a clone was seen (once, few, many) or the class of an expanded clone, and some rows leave it out.

>.|TRBJ2-7|TRBV7-6|many
TGTGCCAGCAGCTTAGCAGGGCAGGGCGCCTACGAGCAGTACTTC
CASSLAGQGAYEQYF
>TRBD2|TRBJ2-7|TRBV4-3|.
TGCGCCAGCAGCCAAGCACGGGGGGGGTACCAAAGCTCCTACGAGCAGTACTTC
CASSQARGGYQSSYEQYF
>.|TRBJ2-5|TRBV4-3|few
TGCGCCAGCAGCCATGGCCTGGGGCTGGAGACCCAGTACTTC
CASSHGLGLETQYF
>.|TRBJ2-3|TRBV7-7|.
TGTGCTAGCAGCTTAGGGGGGAGTCAAGATACGCAGTATTTT
CASSLGGSQDTQYF
>.|TRBJ2-2|TRBV12-3/TRBV12-4|.
TGTGCCAGCAGTTCAAGCGGGTGGGCCACCGGGGAGCTGTTTTTT
CASSSSGWATGELFF
>TRBD1|TRBJ2-7|TRBV19|few
TGTGCCAGTAGTATGGGACAGTTCTCCTACGAGCAGTACTTC
CASSMGQFSYEQYF
>TRBD1|TRBJ1-1|TRBV5-1|few
TGCGCCAGCAGCTTGGGACAGGGGGGCCACACTGAAGCTTTCTTT
CASSLGQGGHTEAFF
>.|TRBJ2-6|TRBV12-3/TRBV12-4|.
TGTGCCAGCAGTATGAGCGGGACAACCTCTGGGGCCAACGTCCTGACTTTC
CASSMSGTTSGANVLTF
>.|TRBJ1-4|TRBV7-2|.
TGTGCCAGCAGCTTAGAAGGCTGGACAGCTTACAAACGGATGAAAAAACTGTTTTTT
CASSLEGWTAYKRMKKLFF
>TRBD1|TRBJ1-1|TRBV20-1|.
TGCAGTGCTAGCCAGGGGGCGGGGAACACTGAAGCTTTCTTT
CSASQGAGNTEAFF
>TRBD1|TRBJ2-1|TRBV5-6|many
TGTGCCAGCAGTTATGCCGGGACAGGGGGCGCGAATGAGCAGTTCTTC
CASSYAGTGGANEQFF
>TRBD1|TRBJ2-4|TRBV20-1|.
TGCAGTGCTAGTCGGGGACAGTACAAAAACATTCAGTACTTC
CSASRGQYKNIQYF
>.|TRBJ1-2|TRBV4-3|few
TGCGCCAGCAGCCAAGCTCGGGGCGTGGGCTATGGCTACACCTTC
CASSQARGVGYGYTF
>.|TRBJ1-5|TRBV30|few
TGTGCCTGGAGTGTACTCTTCGGTAGCAATCAGCCCCAGCATTTT
CAWSVLFGSNQPQHF
>.|TRBJ2-7|TRBV7-7|.
TGTGCCAGCAGCCCGATAGGCGGGCACGCCGGGGACGAGCAGTACTTC
CASSPIGGHAGDEQYF
>.|TRBJ1-1|TRBV14|.
TGTGCCAGCAGCCATTATTCGGATTCGGCTGAAGCTTTCTTT
CASSHYSDSAEAFF
>.|TRBJ2-7|TRBV12-5|few
TGTGCCTCCAACCCGGGGTTCAACTACGAGCAGTACTTC
CASNPGFNYEQYF